A selection of T cell receptor beta chains follows, all from one sample in a study of T-cell reconstitution after alpha-beta-depleted transplantation in children. TCRdb re-called the PCR reads through MiXCR, storing one row per CDR3 protein. The table lists about 120,000 distinct CDR3 sequences, roughly 23% of them singletons. Sequenced material: PBMCs, mostly from graft donor cells, taken 180 days after TCRalphabeta/CD19-depleted stem cell transplant. Receptors originate from a male patient aged 2-15 years who had a stem cell transplant for chronic granulomatous disease, so the T cells may come from the graft donor. CDR3s include the opening cysteine and the closing phenylalanine or tryptophan. The D gene is left open where the match is weak. Some rows mark clone size as missing; the rest say once, few, many or name a class of expanded clone.

v_gene	d_gene	j_gene	abundance	CDR3nt	CDR3aa
TRBV7-2	NA	TRBJ1-2	many	TGTGCCAGCAGCCCCGACTATGGCTACACCTTC	CASSPDYGYTF
TRBV24-1	NA	TRBJ1-4	many	TGTGCCACCAGTGATTTTGAGGGGACGAGGATCGCAACTAATGAAAAACTGTTTTTT	CATSDFEGTRIATNEKLFF
TRBV12-3/TRBV12-4	NA	TRBJ1-3	NA	TGTGCCAGCAGGGCGCCGTCAGGTAACCCTGGAAACACCATATATTTT	CASRAPSGNPGNTIYF
TRBV7-9	TRBD1	TRBJ2-7	NA	TGTGCCAGCAGCCATGACAGGGGGCTGAGGGAGCAGTACTTC	CASSHDRGLREQYF
TRBV28	TRBD2	TRBJ2-2	many	TGTGCCAGCAGCCGCGGGCTAGCGGGAGCAGCGAACACCGGGGAGCTGTTTTTT	CASSRGLAGAANTGELFF
TRBV10-2	TRBD1	TRBJ2-7	NA	TGCGCCAGCTCGGGACAGGCTCACTACGAGCAGTACTTC	CASSGQAHYEQYF
TRBV9	NA	TRBJ2-2	many	TGTGCCAGCAGCCCCGGGACAATCAACACCGGGGAGCTGTTTTTT	CASSPGTINTGELFF
TRBV5-5	NA	TRBJ1-2	many	TGTGCCAGCAGCTTGAATTGGGGGTCGGGCTATGGCTACACCTTC	CASSLNWGSGYGYTF
TRBV27	NA	TRBJ2-4	NA	TGTGCCAGCAGTGGAGCTGGGGCCAAAAACATTCAGTACTTC	CASSGAGAKNIQYF
TRBV7-2	NA	TRBJ2-7	NA	TGTGCCAGCAGGATAACAGGTAGACAGTACGAGCAGTACTTC	CASRITGRQYEQYF
TRBV4-2	NA	TRBJ2-1	many	TGTGCCAGCAGCCAAGAGGGTGTAGCGATTGAGCAGTTCTTC	CASSQEGVAIEQFF
TRBV10-3	NA	TRBJ2-1	NA	TGTGCCATCAGTGTCTACAATGAGCAGTTCTTC	CAISVYNEQFF
TRBV5-5	TRBD1	TRBJ2-1	few	TGTGCCAGCCACCCTTGGGACAGACTATACAATGAGCAGTTCTTC	CASHPWDRLYNEQFF
TRBV12-3/TRBV12-4	NA	TRBJ2-2	NA	TGTGCCAGCAGTTTCGTCAGGGGCTGGACCGGGGAGCTGTTTTTT	CASSFVRGWTGELFF
TRBV7-8	NA	TRBJ1-1	NA	TGTGCCAGCAGCTTACAGGGACGGACGACTGAAGCTTTCTTT	CASSLQGRTTEAFF
TRBV4-2	NA	TRBJ1-2	NA	TGTGCCAGCAGCCAAGGGGGACAAGGAAGGTCCTATGGCTACACCTTC	CASSQGGQGRSYGYTF
TRBV29-1	TRBD1	TRBJ2-4	many	TGCAGCGTTGAAGTGAGGGGGCACACCATTCAGTACTTC	CSVEVRGHTIQYF
TRBV5-1	NA	TRBJ1-1	NA	TGCGCCAGCAGCCCAGTTGGGGGTGGGAGCTCGAGTGTCCCAGGTAACACTGAAGCTTTCTTT	CASSPVGGGSSSVPGNTEAFF
TRBV29-1	NA	TRBJ1-2	few	TGCAGCGTTGATTCGTCAGGCTATGGCTACACCTTC	CSVDSSGYGYTF
TRBV20-1	NA	TRBJ2-7	NA	TGCAGTGCTCCTACAGGGATCTACGAGCAGTACTTC	CSAPTGIYEQYF
TRBV5-1	NA	TRBJ2-7	many	TGCGCCAGCAGCCGGGCGGTGGGGCTCCAAACCTACGAGCAGTACTTC	CASSRAVGLQTYEQYF
TRBV3-1	NA	TRBJ2-3	NA	TGTGCCAGCAGCCCCGATTCGGATACGCAGTATTTT	CASSPDSDTQYF
TRBV5-5	NA	TRBJ2-3	few	TGTGCCAGCAGCTTGGGTATTTGGGGAGACGTAATCACAGATACGCAGTATTTT	CASSLGIWGDVITDTQYF
TRBV28	TRBD1	TRBJ2-7	few	TGTGCCAGCATACGGACAGGGAACGAGCAGTACTTC	CASIRTGNEQYF
TRBV27	NA	TRBJ1-2	NA	TGTGCCAGCAGACAACTCAAAGACTATGGCTACACCTTC	CASRQLKDYGYTF
TRBV20-1	TRBD1	TRBJ2-7	NA	TGCAGTGCTGGCCGGGACAGGAGCTACGAGCAGTACTTC	CSAGRDRSYEQYF
TRBV5-1	NA	TRBJ2-2	many	TGCGCCAGCAGCCCCTGGCAGGGCCGGAGCACCGGGGAGCTGTTTTTT	CASSPWQGRSTGELFF
TRBV6-1	NA	TRBJ2-1	NA	TGTGCCAGCGGGGAGGCATTAACCAATGAGCAGTTCTTC	CASGEALTNEQFF